The rows below give T cell receptor beta chains drawn from one sample of a study of vaccination effects on CD4 cells after COVID-19. Measured with immunoSEQ multiplex PCR; TCRdb has only the in-frame clones, and not every one. The sample carries about 45,000 clones, more than 65% recorded once. Their recognized antigens are unknown. This specimen consisted of CD4+ T cells from PBMCs cultured without peptide, obtained after COVID-19 vaccination. Receptor source: a human donor who received a COVID-19 vaccine. CDR3s include the opening cysteine and the closing phenylalanine or tryptophan. D genes are given only for firm matches. Size tells how often a clone was seen (once, few, many) or the class of an expanded clone, and some rows leave it out.

d_call j_call clone_size v_call cdr3_length cdr3_nt cdr3_aa
. TRBJ1-1 . TRBV4-1 14 TGCGCCAGCAGCCAATGGTCGCGGAACACTGAAGCTTTCTTT CASSQWSRNTEAFF
. TRBJ2-2 . TRBV18 16 TGTGCCAGCTCAACCCAACAGGGCTCGAACACCGGGGAGCTGTTTTTT CASSTQQGSNTGELFF
. TRBJ2-1 once TRBV6-5 15 TGTGCCAGCAGTTACTCGAAAGCAGGGCGGAATGAGCAGTTCTTC CASSYSKAGRNEQFF
. TRBJ1-5 . TRBV19 15 TGTGCCAGTAGTATATGGAGGGGGAGCAATCAGCCCCAGCATTTT CASSIWRGSNQPQHF
TRBD1 TRBJ2-2 . TRBV2 18 TGTGCCAGCAGTGATAATGGCCCCGGGACAGTAAACACCGGGGAGCTGTTTTTT CASSDNGPGTVNTGELFF
. TRBJ1-1 once TRBV18 15 TGTGCCAGCTCACCCCGGCTAGGGGAGGTTGGTGAAGCTTTCTTT CASSPRLGEVGEAFF
TRBD2 TRBJ2-1 once TRBV24-1 16 TGTGCCACCAGTGATCAAACTAGCGGTTCCTACAATGAGCAGTTCTTC CATSDQTSGSYNEQFF
. TRBJ1-2 . TRBV19 13 TGTGCCAGTAGTATTCGTAGGTCCTATGGCTACACCTTC CASSIRRSYGYTF
. TRBJ2-3 . TRBV5-1 14 TGCGCCAGCAGCAAAGGTGGTACAGAAGATACGCAGTATTTT CASSKGGTEDTQYF
. TRBJ1-2 . TRBV5-1 14 TGCGCCAGCAGCTTAACGTCGACGAACTATGGCTACACCTTC CASSLTSTNYGYTF
. TRBJ2-6 . TRBV5-5 15 TGTGCCAGCAGCTTAACAGGGAGTGGGGCCAACGTCCTGACTTTC CASSLTGSGANVLTF
TRBD2 TRBJ2-2 . TRBV3-1/TRBV3-2 16 TGTGCCAGCAGCCAAGATCCGCTAGCGGGTACCGGGGAGCTGTTTTTT CASSQDPLAGTGELFF
. TRBJ1-3 . TRBV5-1 16 TGCGCCAGCAGCTTGAGCCAAGGGAGCTCTGGAAACACCATATATTTT CASSLSQGSSGNTIYF
TRBD1 TRBJ2-5 . TRBV5-1 16 TGCGCCAGCAGCCGGATCACAGGGGGCGAGGGGGAGACCCAGTACTTC CASSRITGGEGETQYF
TRBD1 TRBJ2-4 . TRBV2 16 TGTGCCAGCAGTGTAACAGGGGCGCTAGCCAAAAACATTCAGTACTTC CASSVTGALAKNIQYF
. TRBJ2-7 . TRBV6-1 14 TGTGCCAGCAGTGATCAAGGGGGGGGGTACGAGCAGTACTTC CASSDQGGGYEQYF
. TRBJ2-3 once TRBV12-5 15 TGTGCTAGTGGTTTGGAAGGACTAAGCACAGATACGCAGTATTTT CASGLEGLSTDTQYF
. TRBJ1-2 . TRBV30 12 TGTGCCTGGAGTGGCAGCTCCTATGGCTACACCTTC CAWSGSSYGYTF
. TRBJ1-2 . TRBV29-1 13 TGCAGCGTTCAAACTGGGGTTAACTATGGCTACACCTTC CSVQTGVNYGYTF
. TRBJ2-5 . TRBV2 13 TGTGCCAGAGAGCACAGGGCCCGAGAGACCCAGTACTTC CAREHRARETQYF
TRBD2 TRBJ2-2 . TRBV2 14 TGTGCCAGCATGAGGGACTACTATGCCGGGGAGCTGTTTTTT CASMRDYYAGELFF
. TRBJ2-7 many TRBV2 13 TGTGCCAGCAGTGACGTAGGGCGGGCCGAGCAGTACTTC CASSDVGRAEQYF
. TRBJ1-2 once TRBV5-1 13 TGCGCCAGCAGCTTGGACGGGTACTATGGCTACACCTTC CASSLDGYYGYTF
. TRBJ2-5 . TRBV30 13 TGTGCCTGGAGCCGGCCAGGGGAAGAGACCCAGTACTTC CAWSRPGEETQYF
TRBD1 TRBJ1-2 . TRBV3-1/TRBV3-2 12 TGTGCCAGCAGCCAGGGGGACAGGGGCATCACCTTC CASSQGDRGITF
. TRBJ1-1 . TRBV3-1/TRBV3-2 13 TGTGCCAGCAGCCAAGGCTGGAACACTGAAGCTTTCTTT CASSQGWNTEAFF
TRBD1 TRBJ1-1 . TRBV2 12 TGTGCCAGCGGACAGGAGTACACTGAAGCTTTCTTT CASGQEYTEAFF
. TRBJ1-1 . TRBV5-5 16 TGTGCCAGCAGCTTATCGAATGAAAGACAGTTCACTGAAGCTTTCTTT CASSLSNERQFTEAFF
TRBD1 TRBJ2-7 . TRBV6-6 15 TGTGCCAGCAGTTACTCGGACAGGGGCCCCGTCGAGCAGTACTTC CASSYSDRGPVEQYF
TRBD1 TRBJ2-7 once TRBV9 16 TGTGCCAGCAGCGTAAGCCAGGGGGCGAAAACCTACGAGCAGTACTTC CASSVSQGAKTYEQYF
. TRBJ2-7 few TRBV4-1 17 TGCGCCAGCAGCCTCATCCAAATCACAATATACCCCTACGAGCAGTACTTC CASSLIQITIYPYEQYF
. TRBJ1-6 . TRBV27 16 TGTGCCAGCAGGGATGAGGGGCGGACCTATAATTCACCCCTCCACTTT CASRDEGRTYNSPLHF
. TRBJ2-1 . TRBV10-1 14 TGCGCCAGCAGTGGTAGTAGCTCCTACAATGAGCAGTTCTTC CASSGSSSYNEQFF
. TRBJ2-1 . TRBV2 11 TGTGCCAGCAGGGTTTACAATGAGCAGTTCTTC CASRVYNEQFF
. TRBJ2-2 few TRBV12-5 17 TGTGCTAGTGGTTCCCACCCGGGGGGCGCGTACACCGGGGAGCTGTTTTTT CASGSHPGGAYTGELFF
. TRBJ2-7 . TRBV13 11 TGTGCCAGCAGCTACTCCTACGAGCAGTACTTC CASSYSYEQYF
TRBD2 TRBJ2-7 . TRBV11-2 14 TGTGCCAGCAGCTTAGCCGGGACTACCTCCGAGCAGTACTTC CASSLAGTTSEQYF
. TRBJ2-3 few TRBV10-3 13 TGTGCCATCAGTGCCTCTAGCACAGATACGCAGTATTTT CAISASSTDTQYF
. TRBJ1-2 . TRBV2 14 TGTGCCAGCAGCGGAGACATTAACCCCTATGGCTACACCTTC CASSGDINPYGYTF
. TRBJ1-5 few TRBV15 15 TGTGCCACCAGCAGGGGTCGGCGAAGCAATCAGCCCCAGCATTTT CATSRGRRSNQPQHF
. TRBJ2-5 once TRBV19 17 TGTGCCAGTTCCGGACAGCCTTTTACTCTACTACAAGAGACCCAGTACTTC CASSGQPFTLLQETQYF
TRBD1 TRBJ1-1 . TRBV15 13 TGTGCCACCAGCAGCAGGGGGCGGACTGAAGCTTTCTTT CATSSRGRTEAFF
. TRBJ1-4 . TRBV30 14 TGTGCCTGGATTCCGAGGGGCCCTTCTGAAAAACTGTTTTTT CAWIPRGPSEKLFF
. TRBJ2-1 . TRBV3-1/TRBV3-2 12 TGTGCCAGCAGCCCCCTTAGGGGTGAGCAGTTCTTC CASSPLRGEQFF
. TRBJ1-1 . TRBV3-1/TRBV3-2 16 TGTGCCAGCAGCCAAGAGGTGGGAGTCATGAACACTGAAGCTTTCTTT CASSQEVGVMNTEAFF
. TRBJ1-3 . TRBV29-1 14 TGCAGCGCTTTGGAGGGGACTTCAGGAAACACCATATATTTT CSALEGTSGNTIYF
TRBD2 TRBJ2-7 . TRBV5-1 17 TGCGCCAGCAGCCCGGGACTAGCGGGGGCCCGCTCCTACGAGCAGTACTTC CASSPGLAGARSYEQYF
. TRBJ1-1 . TRBV14 14 TGTGCCAGCAGCCAGATAGGTTGGGACACTGAAGCTTTCTTT CASSQIGWDTEAFF
. TRBJ1-1 few TRBV18 15 TGTGCCAGCTCACCACCAAGGGGCGTTAACACTGAAGCTTTCTTT CASSPPRGVNTEAFF
TRBD2 TRBJ2-3 few TRBV19 16 TGTGCCAGTAGTATAGTGTCTAGCGGGAGCACAGATACGCAGTATTTT CASSIVSSGSTDTQYF
TRBD1 TRBJ1-2 . TRBV3-1/TRBV3-2 14 TGTGCCAGCAGCCCGGGACAGGTTAACTATGGCTACACCTTC CASSPGQVNYGYTF
. TRBJ2-4 . TRBV28 14 TGTGCCATCGTACCCGAGATAGCCAAAAACATTCAGTACTTC CAIVPEIAKNIQYF
. TRBJ2-1 . TRBV5-8 15 TGTGCCAGCACAAACGGGGGCAGGGGAGGTAATGAGCAGTTCTTC CASTNGGRGGNEQFF
TRBD2 TRBJ2-1 . TRBV2 16 TGTGCCAGCAGTGGGGGACTAGCGGACTCCTACAATGAGCAGTTCTTC CASSGGLADSYNEQFF
. TRBJ2-5 . TRBV29-1 11 TGCAGCGTAGATAATACAGAGACCCAGTACTTC CSVDNTETQYF
. TRBJ2-3 . TRBV6-5 11 TGTGCCAGTAGAAGTAGGGGCTCGCAGTATTTT CASRSRGSQYF
. TRBJ1-1 . TRBV2 12 TGTGCCAGCAGAGCCGGACAAACTGAAGCTTTCTTT CASRAGQTEAFF
. TRBJ1-1 . TRBV27 13 TGTGCCAGCAGCTGGACACAGAACACTGAAGCTTTCTTT CASSWTQNTEAFF
. TRBJ2-5 . TRBV7-8 13 TGTGCCAGCAGCTTAGGCAACCAAGGGACCCAGTACTTC CASSLGNQGTQYF
. TRBJ1-2 . TRBV19 14 TGTGCCAGTAGCGCCGTTCGGGACATATATGGCTACACCTTC CASSAVRDIYGYTF